One and the same sample provided the 2 T cell receptor beta chains below, sequenced in a study of T-cell reconstitution after alpha-beta-depleted transplantation in children. Unique molecular identifiers were incorporated when the TCRbeta library was constructed. Using its own MiXCR run on the PCR reads, TCRdb lists one record per CDR3 protein. Altogether 800,000 to 1,000,000 distinct CDR3 sequences are present, about 29% being singletons, with the ten largest covering roughly 30%. This sample comprised PBMCs, mostly from graft donor cells, obtained 360 days after TCRalphabeta/CD19-depleted stem cell transplant. The receptors stem from a boy under two years old who had a stem cell transplant for SCID, so the T cells may come from the graft donor.

The chain recombines TRBV5-1 with TRBJ2-1; 7 bases are shared with TRBD1. The V segment lost 2 bases and the J segment 2 bases; nucleotides outside the gene matches: 7. Germline-derived CDR1 and CDR2 are SGHRS and YFSETQ. This CDR3 has 16 amino acids. Here the CDR3 reads CASSFQNRGTYNEQFF. The CDR3 coding sequence is TGCGCCAGCAGCTTCCAAAACAGGGGTACCTACAATGAGCAGTTCTTC.

The rearrangement joins TRBV18 to TRBJ1-6, with no clear D. This CDR3 is built from 18 residues. CDR1 and CDR2 (germline): KGHSH, LQKENI. Trimming took 3 bases from V and 0 from J, leaving 15 bases between them. The CDR3 protein is CASSPIPRPGSYNSPLHF. The CDR3 DNA is TGTGCCAGCTCACCGATCCCAAGACCTGGCTCCTATAATTCACCCCTCCACTTT.